The 17 T cell receptor beta chains below come from one sample, sequenced in a study of control samples from healthy donors and cancer patients (dated by TCRdb to about 2020). To prepare the library, the immunoSEQ multiplex PCR assay was applied. What TCRdb holds here is the immuneACCESS table cut down to in-frame rearrangements. Part of the clones is not present; checked against another copy, under half of the missing clones reflect an unresolved V gene, and the others are unexplained. The sample table shows about 170,000 clones, and around 90% are seen once. The top ten constitute around 12% of the sample. The sample comprised blood. These receptors all stem from a young man in good health.

In the case of this clone: This sample also contains other DNA sequences that code for the same CDR3. The chain joins TRBV15 to TRBJ2-4; no reliable D call. Between the trimmed V and J ends, which lost 0 bases and 2 bases, there was a span of 8 bases. The CDR3 covers 15 residues. The germline V gene encodes CDR1 LNHNV and CDR2 YYDKDF (reference sequence). The CDR3, as DNA: TGTGCCACCAGCAGAGAGGTTACATCCAAAAACATTCAGTACTTC. As protein: CATSREVTSKNIQYF.

The chain couples TRBV19 to TRBJ2-4; tentatively, D is TRBD2 (6 bases). V was shortened by 7 bases and J by 3 bases, with 16 bases between the two germline ends. Germline V CDR1 and CDR2: LNHDA, SQIVND (reference sequence). This CDR3 has 15 residues. This chain's CDR3 is CASKREAIGKNIQYF. The CDR3 DNA reads TGTGCCAGTAAGAGGGAGGCTATCGGCAAAAACATTCAGTACTTC.

V and J are TRBV5-5 and TRBJ2-7, with D unclear. Between the trimmed V and J ends, which lost 6 bases and 3 bases, there was a span of 13 bases. CDR1 is SGHKS, CDR2 YYEKEE, per germline (reference sequence). The CDR3 is 13 amino acids. The CDR3 here is CASTTSFRYEQYF. The CDR3 DNA reads TGTGCCAGCACTACGAGTTTTCGCTACGAGCAGTACTTC.

The chain uses TRBV18 and TRBJ2-5, with D perhaps matching TRBD1 (5 bases). This CDR3 comprises 14 residues. Germline-derived CDR1 and CDR2 are KGHSH and LQKENI. V lost 3 bases and J lost 7, with 15 bases in between. CDR3: CASSPDTGPGTQYF. The CDR3 DNA reads TGTGCCAGCTCACCGGATACAGGTCCTGGGACCCAGTACTTC.

Notes on this clone: This same CDR3 is encoded by further DNA sequences in the sample. The chain carries TRBV4-1 and TRBJ1-5; D gene ambiguous. The CDR3 covers 14 residues. V lost 0 bases and J 1 base, leaving 4 bases between the germline ends. Germline CDR1 reads MGHRA; CDR2 reads YSYEKL. CDR3 in DNA: TGCGCCAGCAGCCAAGAGGGGAGCAATCAGCCCCAGCATTTT. Translation: CASSQEGSNQPQHF.

CDR3 nucleotides: TGTGCCAGCAGTTTACACAGGGAGAGCGAGCAGTACTTC. It is translated as CASSLHRESEQYF. V is TRBV12-3 or TRBV12-4 and J is TRBJ2-7; possible D gene TRBD1, 6 bases. The CDR3 totals 13 residues. With 2 bases removed from V and 6 bases from J, the gap between germline ends came to 11 bases.

V is TRBV7-8 and J is TRBJ2-2, with D uncertain. The germline V and J ends were trimmed by 5 bases and 10 bases, with 11 bases remaining between them. The length of the CDR3 is 12 residues. Germline CDR1 is SGHVS and CDR2 is FQNEAQ. Here the CDR3 reads CASSPGLLELFF. As DNA, the CDR3 is TGTGCCAGCAGCCCGGGCCTTTTGGAGCTGTTTTTT.

This clone was seen only once. V usage is TRBV4-2 and J usage is TRBJ2-3; maybe TRBD2 (7 bases). Trimming took 1 base from V and 6 from J, leaving 20 bases between them. Germline V gives CDR1 LGHNA, CDR2 YNFKEQ. The CDR3 is 17 amino acids. The CDR3 loop is CASSQAGAGEGLDTQYF. The CDR3 DNA is TGTGCCAGCAGCCAAGCCGGGGCAGGGGAGGGCCTGGATACGCAGTATTTT.

The chain employs TRBV6-6 and TRBJ2-2; a possible D gene is TRBD1 (6 bases). V dropped 6 bases and J dropped 2 bases, with 10 bases sitting between them. CDR1 MNHNY and CDR2 SVGAGI come from the germline V gene (reference sequence). The CDR3 has 14 residues. CDR3 nucleotide sequence: TGTGCCAGCAGGACAGGAGCTAACACCGGGGAGCTGTTTTTT. This gives the protein CASRTGANTGELFF.

The gene calls are TRBV7-8 and TRBJ1-1; D unclear. V lost 1 base and J 6 bases, leaving 12 bases between the germline ends. Germline V CDR1 and CDR2: SGHVS, FQNEAQ. The CDR3 is 14 amino acids. The CDR3 loop is CASSLGPGFAEAFF. For the CDR3, the DNA is TGTGCCAGCAGCTTAGGCCCGGGGTTCGCTGAAGCTTTCTTT.

The chain is built from TRBV7-9 and TRBJ2-5; TRBD1 is a possible D gene (6 bases). This CDR3 contains 13 residues. The ends were cut back, 1 base at V and 5 bases at J, with 8 bases in the middle. Germline V gene lookup returns CDR1 SEHNR and CDR2 FQNEAQ (reference sequence). CDR3 coding DNA: TGTGCCAGCAGCTTAGGGGGGCGGGAGACCCAGTACTTC. Translation: CASSLGGRETQYF.

The chain employs TRBV5-1 and TRBJ2-5; D is perhaps TRBD1 (5 bases). In germline, CDR1 is SGHRS, CDR2 YFSETQ. The length of the CDR3 is 13 residues. Trimming cost V 0 bases and J 5 bases, with 8 bases left between them. The CDR3 sequence is CASSLGNRETQYF. The CDR3 DNA is TGCGCCAGCAGCTTGGGGAACAGGGAGACCCAGTACTTC.

J is TRBJ2-3 and V is TRBV9; TRBD2 is a possible D gene (5 bases). The V and J ends lost 0 bases and 0 bases respectively, with 14 bases between them. The germline gives CDR1 SGDLS, CDR2 YYNGEE. This CDR3 has 17 amino acids. CDR3 nucleotides: TGTGCCAGCAGCGTAGCCCCCTGGAGCGGAAGCACAGATACGCAGTATTTT. Its translation: CASSVAPWSGSTDTQYF.

The chain is built from TRBV7-9 and TRBJ2-3; 7 positions agree with TRBD2. V lost 5 bases to trimming and J lost 7 bases; unmatched junction nucleotides: 3. The CDR3 consists of 12 residues. CDR1 and CDR2 from the germline V gene are SEHNR and FQNEAQ (reference sequence). CDR3 sequence: CASSPGGNTQYF. CDR3 nucleotide sequence: TGTGCCAGCAGCCCCGGGGGGAATACGCAGTATTTT.

The chain links TRBV9 to TRBJ2-2; possibly TRBD2 for D (6 bases). From germline, CDR1 is SGDLS and CDR2 YYNGEE. Trimming left V 0 bases short and J 4 bases short, with 16 bases between. This CDR3 contains 17 residues. The CDR3 DNA reads TGTGCCAGCAGCGTAGGAGTTGTAACCGGGGGCACCGGGGAGCTGTTTTTT. The encoded protein is CASSVGVVTGGTGELFF.

The J gene is TRBJ2-7, the V gene TRBV5-6, with TRBD1 matching 7 bases. V lost 5 bases to trimming and J lost 0 bases; unmatched junction nucleotides: 2. The germline CDR1 and CDR2 sequences are SGHDT and YYEEEE. The CDR3 contains 13 residues. CDR3 in DNA: TGTGCCAGCAGTGGGGACAGCTCCTACGAGCAGTACTTC. Protein product: CASSGDSSYEQYF.

The chain joins TRBV19 to TRBJ1-3, with a possible D match to TRBD1 (5 bases). Germline V lookup: CDR1 LNHDA, CDR2 SQIVND (reference sequence). The ends were cut back, 7 bases at V and 3 bases at J, with 16 bases in the middle. CDR3 length equals 15 residues. The CDR3 sequence is CASKEAGSLGNTIYF. As DNA, the CDR3 is TGTGCCAGTAAAGAGGCAGGGTCCCTTGGAAACACCATATATTTT.